The 9 T cell receptor beta chains reported below all come from one sample, sequenced in a study of T-cell memory formation after mild COVID-19. Via MiXCR, TCRdb re-called the 5' RACE reads, giving one row per CDR3 protein. The sample gives roughly 370,000 distinct CDR3 sequences, roughly 15% of which show up once; about a fifth is in the top ten. The sample comprised PBMCs or a T cell subset sorted from them (not recorded which). Every receptor here comes from a man younger than 30 who had mild COVID-19 (a few samples of this study predate the infection). Cell type and time point are not known.

Ten or more counts support this clonotype. V gene TRBV28 combines with J gene TRBJ1-2; D not certain. V was cut by 3 bases and J by 7 bases, with 6 bases left in between. The length of the CDR3 is 11 residues. Looked up from germline, CDR1 is MDHEN and CDR2 is SYDVKM. The CDR3 DNA sequence: TGTGCCAGCAGTTTGGGTTTTGGCTACACCTTC. This sequence encodes CASSLGFGYTF.

V usage is TRBV7-3 and J usage is TRBJ2-7; D remains unclear. Germline V gene data show CDR1 as SGHTA and CDR2 as FQGTGA. The CDR3 is 9 amino acids. Trimming pared 2 bases from V and 11 bases from J, leaving 4 bases between. CDR3 amino acids: CASSLGEYF. CDR3 coding DNA: TGTGCCAGCAGCTTAGGCGAGTACTTC. Looking up the rest from reference TRBV7-3 and TRBJ2-7 gives the full variable domain: GAGVSQTPSNKVTEKGKYVELRCDPISGHTALYWYRQSLGQGPEFLIYFQGTGAADDSGLPNDRFFAVRPEGSVSTLKIQRTERGDSAVYLCASSLGEYFGPGTRLTVT.

The J gene is TRBJ2-6, the V gene TRBV7-2; tentatively, D is TRBD1 (6 bases). Trimming removed 6 bases at V and 2 bases at J, with 14 bases between. The germline CDR1 and CDR2 sequences are SGHTA and FQGNSA. This CDR3 comprises 16 residues. CDR3 bases: TGTGCCAGCAGACCTTCAGGGGCCGCTGGGGCCAACGTCCTGACTTTC. Translated: CASRPSGAAGANVLTF.

As to this clonotype: At one of its ends the junction is not consistent with the germline gene, which may arise from a read error. J is TRBJ2-5 and V is TRBV27; 7 nucleotides align to TRBD2. CDR3 length equals 14 residues. The V gene's germline CDR1 is MNHEY and CDR2 SMNVEV (reference sequence). The CDR3 DNA sequence: TGCACCAGCAGTTTATGGCGGGGAGGGGAGACCCAGTACTTC. Amino acid sequence: CTSSLWRGGETQYF.

The CDR3 sequence: CASSYVHDQPQHF. CDR3 bases: TGTGCCAGCAGTTACGTCCATGATCAGCCCCAGCATTTT. The chain carries TRBV6-2 or TRBV6-3 and TRBJ1-5; D is uncertain. V was clipped by 2 bases and J by 5 bases, with 7 bases between them. Germline V gene lookup returns CDR1 MNHEY and CDR2 SVGEGT. The CDR3 spans 13 residues.

This clonotype was seen a handful of times. The chain couples TRBV12-3 or TRBV12-4 to TRBJ1-2, with D possibly being TRBD1 (6 bases). This CDR3 has 14 residues. The ends were cut back, 10 bases at V and 8 bases at J, with 23 bases in the middle. CDR3 in amino acids: CATPSWGGVWGYTF. CDR3 coding DNA: TGTGCCACCCCCTCTTGGGGGGGCGTATGGGGCTACACCTTC.

The chain recombines TRBV3-1 with TRBJ1-5, with TRBD1 matching 7 bases. The CDR3 is 17 residues long. Germline-derived CDR1 and CDR2 are LGHDT and YNNKEL (reference sequence). V shed 2 bases, J shed 0 bases, and the junction held 7 bases outside the gene matches. The CDR3 spells CASSQTTGFRSNQPQHF. The CDR3 region has the DNA TGTGCCAGCAGCCAAACGACAGGGTTCCGTAGCAATCAGCCCCAGCATTTT.

This clonotype was recorded many times. The gene calls are TRBV6-5 and TRBJ2-2; 11 bases agree with TRBD1. V lost 2 bases and J lost 7; bases outside the gene matches: 3. CDR3 length: 15 residues. Germline assignment: CDR1 MNHEY and CDR2 SVGAGI. Here the CDR3 DNA reads TGTGCCAGCAGTTACCGGGGGACAGGGGGCGGGGAGCTGTTTTTT. This gives the protein CASSYRGTGGGELFF.

Only a few counts were recorded for this clonotype. The genes are TRBV12-3 or TRBV12-4 and TRBJ2-2, with 8 bases aligning to TRBD2. This CDR3 region has 14 residues. The V segment lost 8 bases and the J segment 5 bases; nucleotides outside the gene matches: 7. CDR3: CASPGGGTTGELFF. Here the CDR3 DNA reads TGTGCCAGCCCCGGGGGGGGGACAACCGGGGAGCTGTTTTTT.